One sample yielded the 23 T cell receptor beta chains listed below, sequenced in a study of blood T cell repertoires in COVID-19. Generated by immunoSEQ multiplex PCR, the TCRdb table keeps only in-frame clones and is missing some. Here the sample spans a few hundred thousand clones, 85% to 90% being singletons. The sample consisted of peripheral blood. The receptors shown here come from a man aged 50-59 years with acute or convalescent COVID-19.

The J gene is TRBJ1-6, the V gene TRBV7-8; D uncertain. The germline V and J ends were trimmed by 5 bases and 10 bases, with 12 bases remaining between them. Germline V gene lookup returns CDR1 SGHVS and CDR2 FQNEAQ. The CDR3 is made up of 13 amino acids. This chain's CDR3 is CASSTQDRSPLHF. CDR3 DNA sequence: TGTGCCAGCAGCACCCAAGATCGGTCACCCCTCCACTTT.

This chain joins TRBV6-1 and TRBJ1-4; 11 nucleotides align to TRBD1. CDR1 and CDR2 from the germline V gene are MNHNS and SASEGT. The CDR3 has 15 amino acids. V was clipped by 2 bases and J by 10 bases; unmatched bases: 6. CDR3 nucleotides: TGTGCCAGCAGTGAACTCGGACAGGGGGCAGGAAAACTGTTTTTT. This sequence encodes CASSELGQGAGKLFF.

This clone was counted only a few times. The chain is built from TRBV4-1 and TRBJ1-4; D is possibly TRBD1 (6 bases). The V end lost 4 bases, the J end lost 5 bases, and 14 bases lay between the germline ends. The CDR3 runs 15 residues. Per germline, CDR1 MGHRA and CDR2 YSYEKL. This CDR3 is CASSPPRGENEKLFF. As DNA, the CDR3 is TGCGCCAGCAGCCCCCCCAGGGGAGAAAATGAAAAACTGTTTTTT.

The rearrangement links TRBV5-5 to TRBJ2-5; D remains unclear. Trimming left V 1 base short and J 1 base short, with 5 bases between. From germline, CDR1 is SGHKS and CDR2 YYEKEE (reference sequence). The CDR3 extends over 13 amino acids. The CDR3 DNA sequence: TGTGCCAGCAGCTTGATAGTCCAAGAGACCCAGTACTTC. Residues: CASSLIVQETQYF.

V and J are TRBV9 and TRBJ1-3, with a tentative D call TRBD1 (5 bases). The germline V and J ends were trimmed by 0 bases and 2 bases, with 12 bases remaining between them. Germline CDR1 and CDR2: SGDLS and YYNGEE. The CDR3 consists of 16 residues. The CDR3: CASSVVAGPPGNTIYF. The CDR3 DNA reads TGTGCCAGCAGCGTAGTTGCAGGGCCCCCTGGAAACACCATATATTTT.

This clone was recorded once. The chain recombines TRBV5-1 with TRBJ2-4; 7 bases match TRBD1. The CDR3 has 15 residues. CDR1 and CDR2 (germline): SGHRS, YFSETQ. V shed 5 bases and J 6 bases; nucleotides not matched to a gene: 11. The CDR3 DNA sequence: TGCGCCAGCAGATTGAAGGGACAGTACCTAAACATTCAGTACTTC. The encoded protein is CASRLKGQYLNIQYF.

The rearrangement uses TRBV25-1 and TRBJ2-7, with 8 bases aligning to TRBD1. This CDR3 is built from 15 residues. J was trimmed by 5 bases and V by 5 bases; bases with no gene match: 11. Looked up from germline, CDR1 is MGHDK and CDR2 is SYGVNS. CDR3: CASSPPGTGAHEQYF. DNA for the CDR3: TGTGCCAGCAGTCCCCCCGGGACAGGAGCCCACGAGCAGTACTTC.

This clone appeared a few times. This chain uses TRBV18 with TRBJ1-2, with D perhaps matching TRBD1 (6 bases). The CDR3 is 14 amino acids. Germline V gene data show CDR1 as KGHSH and CDR2 as LQKENI. Trimming removed 5 bases from V and 2 bases from J, with 12 bases in between. The CDR3 here is CASSVDRRNYGYTF. CDR3 DNA sequence: TGTGCCAGCTCAGTCGACAGGAGGAACTATGGCTACACCTTC.

This chain joins TRBV7-6 and TRBJ1-5; weak D call: TRBD1 (5 bases). Germline V gene lookup returns CDR1 SGHVS and CDR2 FNYEAQ. The CDR3 loop spans 16 amino acids. The germline V and J ends were trimmed by 4 bases and 3 bases, with 16 bases remaining between them. DNA of the CDR3: TGTGCCAGCAGCTCCCTCGGGGGAAGCCTCAATCAGCCCCAGCATTTT. Amino acid sequence: CASSSLGGSLNQPQHF.

The chain carries TRBV27 and TRBJ2-1, with D perhaps matching TRBD1 (5 bases). CDR1 and CDR2 (germline): MNHEY, SMNVEV (reference sequence). V lost 5 bases and J 0 bases, leaving 11 bases between the germline ends. The CDR3 runs 15 residues. The CDR3 region has the DNA TGTGCCAGCAGTCGACAGTATCGCTCCTACAATGAGCAGTTCTTC. Its translation is CASSRQYRSYNEQFF.

The chain couples TRBV11-3 to TRBJ2-3; 7 bases fit TRBD1. Losses at the gene ends were 5 bases for V and 6 bases for J; bases not matched to a gene: 5. CDR1 and CDR2 (germline): SGHNT, YENEEA. CDR3 length: 13 amino acids. The CDR3 spells CASSVTGADTQYF. CDR3 coding DNA: TGTGCCAGCAGCGTTACAGGGGCTGATACGCAGTATTTT.

The V and J genes are TRBV2 and TRBJ1-2; TRBD1 might be the D (6 bases). The V and J ends lost 3 bases and 8 bases respectively, with 13 bases between them. Germline V gene data show CDR1 as SNHLY and CDR2 as FYNNEI. The CDR3 totals 13 residues. CDR3 sequence reads: CASSDKEQGGYTF. Here the CDR3 DNA reads TGTGCCAGCAGTGATAAAGAACAGGGAGGCTACACCTTC. The full variable domain, completed using reference TRBV2 and TRBJ1-2, is EPEVTQTPSHQVTQMGQEVILRCVPISNHLYFYWYRQILGQKVEFLVSFYNNEISEKSEIFDDQFSVERPDGSNFTLKIRSTKLEDSAMYFCASSDKEQGGYTFGSGTRLTVV.

This clone occurred a few times. Other DNA sequences in the same sample also yield this CDR3. V and J are TRBV6-1 and TRBJ1-1, with a tentative D call TRBD1 (5 bases). The CDR3 is 12 residues long. V lost 2 bases to trimming and J lost 7 bases, with 8 bases between them. Per germline, CDR1 MNHNS and CDR2 SASEGT. For the CDR3, the DNA is TGTGCCAGCAGTGAATGGACACGTGAAGCTTTCTTT. This sequence encodes CASSEWTREAFF.

This CDR3 is CASRLDRGGTGELFF. The CDR3 bases are TGTGCCAGCAGACTGGACAGGGGTGGCACCGGGGAGCTGTTTTTT. The rearrangement joins TRBV11-3 to TRBJ2-2; 9 bases align to TRBD1. V lost 6 bases to trimming and J lost 4 bases; unmatched junction nucleotides: 6. This CDR3 has 15 amino acids. Germline V gives CDR1 SGHNT, CDR2 YENEEA.

V usage is TRBV5-4 and J usage is TRBJ2-5; TRBD1 might be the D (7 bases). Trimming took 5 bases from V and 5 from J, leaving 13 bases between them. This CDR3 is 13 amino acids long. Germline lookup yields CDR1 SGHNT and CDR2 YYREEE (reference sequence). This CDR3 is CASSQGGRETQYF. DNA of the CDR3: TGTGCCAGCAGTCAGGGGGGCAGGGAGACCCAGTACTTC.

In this sample, this clone turned up a few times. The conserved closing phenylalanine or tryptophan is absent in this CDR3, likely reflecting a read error. Because the CDR3's place on the DNA is in doubt, the DNA is left out and the CDR3 is given as listed by TCRdb. The chain uses TRBV6-5 and TRBJ1-2; the D call TRBD1 from the table was never checked on the DNA. The germline V gene has CDR1 MNHEY and CDR2 SVGAGI. The CDR3 contains 14 residues when both ends are counted. The CDR3 is CASSPLSDRGLVTV.

The table lists this clone with a count of one. The chain joins TRBV5-1 to TRBJ2-7, with TRBD1 identical over 8 bases. The CDR3 consists of 12 residues. Losses at the gene ends were 2 bases for V and 12 bases for J; bases not matched to a gene: 7. Per the germline V gene, CDR1 is SGHRS and CDR2 is YFSETQ. DNA for the CDR3: TGCGCCAGCAGCTTCCAGGGGGCGGGTTGGTACTTC. Its translation is CASSFQGAGWYF.

The rearrangement joins TRBV10-2 to TRBJ1-2; D is uncertain. This CDR3 comprises 16 residues. Trimming removed 3 bases at V and 4 bases at J, with 18 bases between. Germline V gene data show CDR1 as WSHSY and CDR2 as SAAADI. CDR3 residues: CASSDVGLHRGYGYTF. Here the CDR3 DNA reads TGCGCCAGCAGTGACGTAGGACTACACCGCGGCTATGGCTACACCTTC.

The chain employs TRBV6-5 and TRBJ1-5, with TRBD1 matching over 9 bases. Germline V gene sequence: CDR1 MNHEY, CDR2 SVGAGI. The CDR3 is 14 residues long. Losses at the gene ends were 6 bases for V and 4 bases for J; bases not matched to a gene: 4. CDR3 bases: TGTGCCAGCAGCTTACAGGGGGCGAATCAGCCCCAGCATTTT. As protein: CASSLQGANQPQHF.

The V call is TRBV19, the J call TRBJ1-1; a weak D match, TRBD1 (5 bases). This CDR3 contains 14 residues. From germline, CDR1 is LNHDA and CDR2 SQIVND (reference sequence). The V end was cut by 1 base, the J end by 1 base, with 7 bases between. Here the CDR3 reads CASSIGQKNTEAFF. The CDR3 DNA reads as TGTGCCAGTAGTATAGGACAGAAGAACACTGAAGCTTTCTTT.

J is TRBJ2-1 and V is TRBV7-9; 10 nucleotides line up with TRBD1. Germline values: CDR1 SEHNR, CDR2 FQNEAQ (reference sequence). Trimming cost V 6 bases and J 11 bases; bases outside gene matches: 10. The CDR3 length is 14 residues. Here the CDR3 reads CASRPSGQGEKQFF. In DNA form, the CDR3 reads TGTGCCAGCAGGCCCTCCGGACAGGGGGAAAAGCAGTTCTTC. Full variable domain (missing parts from reference TRBV7-9 and TRBJ2-1): DTGVSQNPRHKITKRGQNVTFRCDPISEHNRLYWYRQTLGQGPEFLTYFQNEAQLEKSRLLSDRFSAERPKGSFSTLEIQRTEQGDSAMYLCASRPSGQGEKQFFGPGTRLTVL.

This chain links TRBV9 with TRBJ1-1, with 7 positions matching TRBD1. The CDR3 contains 14 residues. V shed 3 bases and J 3 bases; nucleotides not matched to a gene: 5. Germline values: CDR1 SGDLS, CDR2 YYNGEE. The CDR3 DNA sequence: TGTGCCAGCAGCGCAGACAGGGATTACACTGAAGCTTTCTTT. It specifies CASSADRDYTEAFF.

This chain connects TRBV4-1 to TRBJ2-2; D uncertain. CDR3 length: 13 residues. CDR1 is MGHRA and CDR2 is YSYEKL in the germline V gene. Trimming stripped 0 bases from V and 6 bases from J, with 5 bases between. CDR3 in amino acids: CASSQEFSGELFF. CDR3 bases: TGCGCCAGCAGCCAAGAGTTCTCCGGGGAGCTGTTTTTT.